This TCR beta chain appears in the sequencing data of a study of shared clonotypes between healthy human individuals. Naive CD4+ cells were CD45RA-selected; the remaining cells were memory. It was at deep level that the assay was run. Sequenced by immunoSEQ multiplex PCR; TCRdb stores in-frame clones only, minus some. The sample has 1,500,000 or so clones; about 98.5% are singletons. Specimen: naive CD4+ T cells sorted from blood. The sample's subset: CD45RA+ positively selected. The clonotype was recovered from a man aged 25 to 45 in good health.

The CDR3 loop is CASSEDAETQYF. The CDR3 DNA reads as TGTGCCAGCAGTGAGGACGCGGAGACCCAGTACTTC. The J gene is TRBJ2-5, the V gene TRBV2; D gene ambiguous. Germline V gene sequence: CDR1 SNHLY, CDR2 FYNNEI. V lost 3 bases, J lost 5 bases, and 7 bases lay in between. The CDR3 length is 12 residues.